Shown below are 5 T cell receptor beta chains from a single sample sequenced in a study of blood T cell repertoires in COVID-19. The method was immunoSEQ multiplex PCR; TCRdb's version includes in-frame clones alone and lacks a portion of them. This sample has about 240,000 clones, with about 81% found just once. Specimen: peripheral blood. The receptors were sampled from a woman aged 55-69 years with active or convalescent COVID-19.

The chain carries TRBV29-1 and TRBJ2-7; 9 bases align to TRBD2. This CDR3 region has 15 residues. Germline values: CDR1 SQVTM, CDR2 ANQGSEA. The V gene end was trimmed by 4 bases and the J gene end by 5 bases; junction bases not matched to a gene: 12. This CDR3 is CSVGGGGRSPNEQYF. The DNA of the CDR3 is TGCAGCGTTGGCGGGGGGGGGCGAAGTCCCAACGAGCAGTACTTC.

Here the CDR3 DNA reads TGTGCCAGCAGTGAAGCGCTCGGAGGGACAGTCGGCTACACCTTC. Translating it yields CASSEALGGTVGYTF. V gene TRBV6-1 combines with J gene TRBJ1-2; TRBD1 matches 7 bases. The CDR3 covers 15 residues. Germline V lookup: CDR1 MNHNS, CDR2 SASEGT. V was clipped by 0 bases and J by 8 bases; unmatched bases: 9.

With regard to this clone: This same CDR3 is encoded by further DNA sequences in the sample. This chain uses TRBV2 with TRBJ1-3; D ambiguous. V lost 6 bases, J lost 4 bases, and 13 bases lay in between. Germline V gene lookup returns CDR1 SNHLY and CDR2 FYNNEI. The CDR3 has 14 residues. CDR3 sequence (DNA): TGTGCCAGCAGCGAGGGAGCGGGGGGAAACACCATATATTTT. Translation: CASSEGAGGNTIYF.

In its sample, this clone was seen a few times. The chain employs TRBV5-1 and TRBJ1-1, with 7 bases matching TRBD1. Germline values: CDR1 SGHRS, CDR2 YFSETQ. V gave up 0 bases and J gave up 1 base; unmatched junction bases: 6. The CDR3 is 16 amino acids. The DNA for the CDR3 is TGCGCCAGCAGCTTGGACGGACAGGTCCCGAACACTGAAGCTTTCTTT. This codes for CASSLDGQVPNTEAFF.

The rearrangement joins TRBV11-2 to TRBJ2-1; 8 nucleotides agree with TRBD2. Trimming took 3 bases from V and 0 from J; bases not matched to a gene: 13. Looked up from germline, CDR1 is SGHAT and CDR2 is FQNNGV. The CDR3 totals 19 residues. The CDR3 spells CASSFALTPGGTSYNEQFF. CDR3 nucleotide sequence: TGTGCCAGCAGCTTCGCCCTCACTCCGGGGGGGACCTCCTACAATGAGCAGTTCTTC.